This T cell receptor beta chain is from a study of T-cell reconstitution after alpha-beta-depleted transplantation in children. This clonotype was detected only a few times. CDR3 length equals 15 residues. CDR1 is SGHTA, CDR2 FQGNSA, per germline. The V and J ends lost 3 bases and 9 bases respectively, with 15 bases between them. It was with unique molecular identifiers that the TCRbeta library was prepared. A single record per CDR3 protein comes from TCRdb applying MiXCR to the PCR reads. The table records almost 500,000 distinct CDR3 sequences, around 13% of them present only once. This receptor was identified in a human donor who donated a stem cell graft to a child with combined immunodeficiency. The chain has TRBV7-2 and TRBJ1-6; no firm D call. The input for sequencing was PBMCs from the stem cell graft donor, taken from the stem cell graft. The CDR3 region has the DNA TGTGCCAGCAGCTTTCAAGGGCAGACCCCTTCACCCCTCCACTTT. This translates into CASSFQGQTPSPLHF.